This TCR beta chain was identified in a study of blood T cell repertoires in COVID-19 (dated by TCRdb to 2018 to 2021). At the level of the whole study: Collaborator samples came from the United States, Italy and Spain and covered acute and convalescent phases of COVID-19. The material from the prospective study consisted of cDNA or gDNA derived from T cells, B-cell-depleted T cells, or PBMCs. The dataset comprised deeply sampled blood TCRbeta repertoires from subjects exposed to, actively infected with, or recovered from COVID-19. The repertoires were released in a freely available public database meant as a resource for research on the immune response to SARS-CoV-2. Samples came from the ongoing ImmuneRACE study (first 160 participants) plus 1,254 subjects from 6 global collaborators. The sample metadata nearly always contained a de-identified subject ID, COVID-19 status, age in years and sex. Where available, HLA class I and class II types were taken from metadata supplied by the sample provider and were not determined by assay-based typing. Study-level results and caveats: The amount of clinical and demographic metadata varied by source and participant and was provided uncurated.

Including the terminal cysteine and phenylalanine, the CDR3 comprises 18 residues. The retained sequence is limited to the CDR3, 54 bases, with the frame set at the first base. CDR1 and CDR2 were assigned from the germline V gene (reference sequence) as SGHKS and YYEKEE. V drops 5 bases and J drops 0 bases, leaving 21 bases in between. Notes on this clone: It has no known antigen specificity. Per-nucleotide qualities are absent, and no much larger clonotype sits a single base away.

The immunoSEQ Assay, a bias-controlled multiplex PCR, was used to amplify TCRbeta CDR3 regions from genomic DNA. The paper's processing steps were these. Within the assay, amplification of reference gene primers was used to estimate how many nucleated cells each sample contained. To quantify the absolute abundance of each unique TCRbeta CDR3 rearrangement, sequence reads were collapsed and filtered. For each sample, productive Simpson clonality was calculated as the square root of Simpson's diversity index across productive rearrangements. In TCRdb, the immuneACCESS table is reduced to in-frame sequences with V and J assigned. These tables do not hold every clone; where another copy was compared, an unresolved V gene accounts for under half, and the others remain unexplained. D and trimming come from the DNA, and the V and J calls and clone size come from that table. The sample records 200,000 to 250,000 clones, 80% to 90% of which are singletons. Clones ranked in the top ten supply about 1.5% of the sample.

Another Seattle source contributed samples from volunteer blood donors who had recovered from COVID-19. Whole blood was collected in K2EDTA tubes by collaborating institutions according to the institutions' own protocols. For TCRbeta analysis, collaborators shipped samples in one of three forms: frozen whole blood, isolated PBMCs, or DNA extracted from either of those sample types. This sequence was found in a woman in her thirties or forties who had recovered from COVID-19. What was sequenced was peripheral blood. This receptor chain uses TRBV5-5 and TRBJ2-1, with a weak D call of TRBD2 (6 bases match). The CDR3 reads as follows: CASRPSVSDGSSYNEQFF. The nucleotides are TGTGCCAGCAGACCTTCTGTCTCGGACGGGAGCTCCTACAATGAGCAGTTCTTC.